This TCR beta chain was obtained from a study of monozygotic twins with inflammatory bowel disease. With respect to this clonotype: Antigen unknown.

The study's findings and limits: A distinction between different T cell subtypes was not possible. A reduction in TCRbeta diversity (inverse Simpson) was seen in IBD patients relative to healthy co-twins.

The CDR3 is 16 amino acids. In germline, CDR1 is MNHEY, CDR2 SVGEGT. Per-sample cDNA came from eight separate reactions. The template-switching step introduced UMIs that carried a 6-nucleotide sample barcode. TCRdb re-called the 5' RACE reads and shows each CDR3 protein once, DNA omitted. The table for this sample gives 300,000 to 450,000 distinct CDR3 sequences. Sample: blood. The sequence derives from a human donor with ulcerative colitis or Crohn's disease, or a healthy co-twin of an affected twin (not recorded which). This chain uses TRBV6-2 or TRBV6-3 with TRBJ1-6; as DNA is missing, the TRBD1 call by TCRdb cannot be tested. CDR3 loop: CASSRRRDAANSPLHF.